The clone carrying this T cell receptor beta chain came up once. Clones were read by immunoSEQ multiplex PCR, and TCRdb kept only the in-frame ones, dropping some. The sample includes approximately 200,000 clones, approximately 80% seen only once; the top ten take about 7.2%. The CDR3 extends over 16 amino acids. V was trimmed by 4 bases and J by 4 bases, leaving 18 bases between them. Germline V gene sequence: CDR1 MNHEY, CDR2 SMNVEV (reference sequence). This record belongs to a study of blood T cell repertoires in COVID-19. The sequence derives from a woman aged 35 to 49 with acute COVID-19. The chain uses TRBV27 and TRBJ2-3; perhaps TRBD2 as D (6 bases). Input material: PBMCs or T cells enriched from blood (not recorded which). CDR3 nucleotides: TGTGCCAGCAGTTCCCGGGGCCCAGGGAGGCCAGATACGCAGTATTTT. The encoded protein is CASSSRGPGRPDTQYF.